This TCR beta chain was sequenced during a study of blood T cell repertoires in COVID-19. Across the study: The samples span acute and convalescent COVID-19 from the United States, Italy and Spain.

Authors' methods: Amplification from reference gene primers served as the basis for estimated nucleated cell counts. Generated by immunoSEQ multiplex PCR, the TCRdb table keeps only in-frame clones and is missing some. V and J calls and clone size follow that table, whereas D and trimming were derived from the DNA. The data contain 310,000 or so clones, about 82% of them seen just once; the ten biggest clones take up about 1.7%. Sequencing used peripheral blood. This clonotype was obtained from a woman between 45 and 65 years old with acute or convalescent COVID-19.

DNA for the CDR3: TGTGCCAGCAGCCGTGGACAGAACTACGAGCAGTACTTC. Its translation: CASSRGQNYEQYF. The chain recombines TRBV28 with TRBJ2-7, with D tentatively TRBD1 (6 bases). V was trimmed by 6 bases and J by 3 bases, leaving 12 bases between them. Germline assignment: CDR1 MDHEN and CDR2 SYDVKM. The CDR3 runs to 13 residues.